The 28 T cell receptor beta chains given below trace back to one sample, sequenced in a study of CD8 T cells in ankylosing spondylitis. TCRdb passed the 5' RACE reads through MiXCR, listing each CDR3 protein once. The profile covers 380,000 or so distinct CDR3 sequences, with 20% appearing a single time and around 14% taken by the ten largest. Material for sequencing was blood, either unsorted or a sorted T cell fraction (not recorded which). The receptors here all came from a male donor with ankylosing spondylitis or in good health (not recorded which).

The V call is TRBV10-3, the J call TRBJ2-3; TRBD2 might be the D (6 bases). The CDR3 is 15 amino acids. Germline V gene sequence: CDR1 ENHRY, CDR2 SYGVKD. Trimming left V 3 bases short and J 4 bases short, with 14 bases between. CDR3 DNA sequence: TGTGCCATCAGTGACCTAGCGTCGGACCCAGATACGCAGTATTTT. As protein: CAISDLASDPDTQYF.

This clonotype showed up just a few times. J is TRBJ2-2 and V is TRBV12-3 or TRBV12-4; TRBD1 matches 8 bases. There are 14 residues in the CDR3. After removal of 5 bases from V and 7 bases from J, the junction contained 6 bases not matched to a gene. CDR3 protein: CASSIGQGNGELFF. Written as DNA, the CDR3 is TGTGCCAGCAGTATCGGACAGGGCAACGGGGAGCTGTTTTTT.

This clonotype was detected many times. The chain employs TRBV11-2 and TRBJ2-1, with D maybe TRBD2 (7 bases). The length of the CDR3 is 15 residues. V was clipped by 5 bases and J by 7 bases, with 18 bases between them. From germline, CDR1 is SGHAT and CDR2 FQNNGV. The CDR3 loop is CASSLAGARENEQFF. CDR3 coding DNA: TGTGCCAGCAGCCTGGCAGGGGCGCGGGAGAATGAGCAGTTCTTC.

The rearrangement uses TRBV24-1 and TRBJ2-2, with unresolved D. The CDR3 sequence is 12 residues long. The V end was cut by 1 base, the J end by 6 bases, with 2 bases between. The germline V gene encodes CDR1 KGHDR and CDR2 SFDVKD. The CDR3 DNA follows: TGTGCCACCAGTGATTTATCCGGGGAGCTGTTTTTT. This codes for CATSDLSGELFF.

This clonotype was counted only a few times. The chain recombines TRBV5-5 with TRBJ2-7, with 12 bases matching TRBD1. V gave up 6 bases and J gave up 4 bases; unmatched junction bases: 5. This CDR3 region has 14 residues. CDR1 is SGHKS and CDR2 is YYEKEE in the germline V gene (reference sequence). The CDR3 sequence: CASNPGQGAYEQYF. The CDR3 DNA reads as TGTGCCAGCAACCCGGGACAGGGGGCTTACGAGCAGTACTTC. The whole variable domain, remainder taken from reference TRBV5-5 and TRBJ2-7, is DAGVTQSPTHLIKTRGQQVTLRCSPISGHKSVSWYQQVLGQGPQFIFQYYEKEERGRGNFPDRFSARQFPNYSSELNVNALLLGDSALYLCASNPGQGAYEQYFGPGTRLTVT.

This clonotype was counted between two and nine times. Written as DNA, the CDR3 is TGTGCCACCCGGGGCTTCACGACAGCCGGTGAGCAGTTCTTC. Its protein is CATRGFTTAGEQFF. This chain joins TRBV11-2 and TRBJ2-1; D tentatively fits TRBD1 or TRBD2 (5 bases each). Trimming cost V 10 bases and J 9 bases, with 22 bases left between them. Germline CDR1 is SGHAT and CDR2 is FQNNGV. This CDR3 has 14 amino acids.

This clonotype was recorded a few times. This sequence joins TRBV7-9 and TRBJ2-7; D is unclear. This CDR3 region has 12 residues. The germline CDR1 and CDR2 sequences are SEHNR and FQNEAQ (reference sequence). The V and J ends lost 3 bases and 2 bases respectively, with 5 bases between them. The CDR3 loop reads CASSLFTYEQYF. The CDR3, as DNA: TGTGCCAGCAGCTTGTTTACCTACGAGCAGTACTTC.

This clonotype was recorded a few times. The chain uses TRBV4-1 and TRBJ2-5; the D gene could be TRBD1 or TRBD2 (6 bases each). The length of the CDR3 is 15 residues. V lost 2 bases and J 4 bases, leaving 14 bases between the germline ends. CDR1 is MGHRA, CDR2 YSYEKL, per germline. CDR3 loop: CASSQTGALGETQYF. Here the CDR3 DNA reads TGCGCCAGCAGCCAAACGGGGGCATTGGGAGAGACCCAGTACTTC.

V is TRBV15 and J is TRBJ2-2; no reliable D call. V was shortened by 0 bases and J by 8 bases, with 4 bases between the two germline ends. CDR1 and CDR2 from the germline V gene are LNHNV and YYDKDF (reference sequence). The CDR3 has 12 amino acids. CDR3 amino acids: CATSREWGELFF. The CDR3 DNA reads as TGTGCCACCAGCAGAGAGTGGGGGGAGCTGTTTTTT. The variable domain in full, completed from reference TRBV15 and TRBJ2-2, reads DAMVIQNPRYQVTQFGKPVTLSCSQTLNHNVMYWYQQKSSQAPKLLFHYYDKDFNNEADTPDNFQSRRPNTSFCFLDIRSPGLGDTAMYLCATSREWGELFFGEGSRLTVL.

The sample holds a few counts of this clonotype. The chain links TRBV5-1 to TRBJ2-7; the D call may be TRBD1 or TRBD2 (6 bases each). CDR1 and CDR2 from the germline V gene are SGHRS and YFSETQ. The CDR3 is 13 amino acids. Between the trimmed V and J ends, which lost 5 bases and 3 bases, there was a span of 12 bases. For the CDR3, the DNA is TGCGCCAGCAGGGAGGGACAAGTCTACGAGCAGTACTTC. It is translated as CASREGQVYEQYF.

With respect to this clonotype: One end of the junction fails to match germline, which may point to a read error. The chain links TRBV2 to TRBJ2-1; D may be TRBD1 (6 bases). CDR3 length: 13 residues. Germline V gene sequence: CDR1 SNHLY, CDR2 FYNNEI. This CDR3 is CASSEPHRVDPRF. The CDR3 nucleotides read TGTGCCAGCAGTGAGCCCCACAGGGTTGACCCCCGGTTC.

The rearrangement links TRBV4-1 to TRBJ2-3; tentative D call: TRBD1 (6 bases). With 4 bases removed from V and 5 bases from J, the gap between germline ends came to 19 bases. Germline CDR1 is MGHRA and CDR2 is YSYEKL. CDR3 length: 16 residues. The CDR3 coding sequence is TGCGCCAGCAGCCCGGAACAGGGTTCATCGGGAGATACGCAGTATTTT. It specifies CASSPEQGSSGDTQYF.

The V gene is TRBV12-5, the J gene TRBJ2-1; no firm D call. The germline gives CDR1 LGHNT, CDR2 FRNRAP. The length of the CDR3 is 13 residues. Trimming left V 6 bases short and J 6 bases short, with 12 bases between. Written as DNA, the CDR3 is TGTGCTAGTGGCCTCGGACGGTCCAATGAGCAGTTCTTC. Its translation is CASGLGRSNEQFF.

The V call is TRBV29-1, the J call TRBJ2-2; D not resolved. The CDR3 has 11 residues. The germline V gene encodes CDR1 SQVTM and CDR2 ANQGSEA. V was clipped by 6 bases and J by 4 bases, with 6 bases between them. CDR3 nucleotides: TGCAGCGTGTCTGTCACCGGGGAGCTGTTTTTT. As protein: CSVSVTGELFF.

This clonotype was seen only a few times. The gene calls are TRBV27 and TRBJ2-1; no reliable D call. With 0 bases removed from V and 7 bases from J, the gap between germline ends came to 7 bases. The CDR3 consists of 13 residues. Germline lookup yields CDR1 MNHEY and CDR2 SMNVEV (reference sequence). This CDR3 is CASSLSPLNEQFF. The CDR3 DNA reads TGTGCCAGCAGTTTATCTCCCCTAAATGAGCAGTTCTTC.

This clonotype showed up just once. The V call is TRBV29-1, the J call TRBJ1-1; a possible D gene is TRBD1 (6 bases). This CDR3 has 13 amino acids. Germline V CDR1 and CDR2: SQVTM, ANQGSEA. With 7 bases removed from V and 0 bases from J, the gap between germline ends came to 12 bases. The CDR3 DNA is TGCAGCGCCCAAGACAGGTTGAACACTGAAGCTTTCTTT. Amino acid sequence: CSAQDRLNTEAFF. Full variable domain (remainder filled in from reference TRBV29-1 and TRBJ1-1): SAVISQKPSRDICQRGTSLTIQCQVDSQVTMMFWYRQQPGQSLTLIATANQGSEATYESGFVIDKFPISRPNLTFSTLTVSNMSPEDSSIYLCSAQDRLNTEAFFGQGTRLTVV.

On this clonotype itself: The junction and the germline gene differ at one end; a read error may be behind it. V gene TRBV2 combines with J gene TRBJ1-2, with D unresolved. CDR3 size: 14 residues. Germline CDR1 SNHLY, CDR2 FYNNEI. Written as DNA, the CDR3 is TGTGCCGGCAGAAATTTCCTCACTCACTATGGCTACACCTTC. As protein: CAGRNFLTHYGYTF.

The gene calls are TRBV12-3 or TRBV12-4 and TRBJ1-1, with a weak D call TRBD1 (5 bases). Trimming took off 1 base at V and 9 bases at J, with 9 bases between the two ends. This CDR3 region has 12 residues. CDR3 protein: CASSLGGVKAFF. CDR3 DNA: TGTGCCAGCAGTTTAGGAGGGGTGAAAGCTTTCTTT.

This clonotype was detected once. V gene TRBV3-1 combines with J gene TRBJ2-1, with D maybe TRBD2 (5 bases). CDR1 is LGHDT, CDR2 YNNKEL, per germline (reference sequence). The CDR3 is 16 residues long. Trimming removed 1 base from V and 0 bases from J, with 10 bases in between. The CDR3 reads CASSQAPAVSYNEQFF. CDR3 bases: TGTGCCAGCAGCCAAGCCCCAGCGGTCTCCTACAATGAGCAGTTCTTC.

V gene TRBV5-5 combines with J gene TRBJ2-7; perhaps TRBD1 as D (7 bases). Germline-derived CDR1 and CDR2 are SGHKS and YYEKEE (reference sequence). V dropped 0 bases and J dropped 1 base, with 11 bases sitting between them. The CDR3 loop spans 15 amino acids. CDR3 sequence: CASSLEGAGSYEQYF. As DNA, the CDR3 is TGTGCCAGCAGCTTGGAGGGGGCGGGATCCTACGAGCAGTACTTC.

The CDR3 loop reads CASSLAIIGELFF. The DNA of the CDR3 is TGTGCCAGCAGTTTAGCGATTATCGGGGAGCTGTTTTTT. V gene TRBV12-3 or TRBV12-4 combines with J gene TRBJ2-2; unclear D gene. This CDR3 spans 13 amino acids. Trimming pared 0 bases from V and 7 bases from J, leaving 6 bases between.

The chain recombines TRBV20-1 with TRBJ2-1; 8 bases are a match to TRBD2. CDR1 and CDR2 from the germline V gene are DFQATT and SNEGSKA (reference sequence). This CDR3 contains 15 residues. Unmatched junction bases numbered 5, after V lost 0 bases and J lost 4 bases. The CDR3 protein is CSARDTSGGYNEQFF. CDR3 DNA sequence: TGCAGTGCTAGAGATACCAGCGGGGGATACAATGAGCAGTTCTTC.

The J gene is TRBJ2-3, the V gene TRBV11-3; 16 nucleotides agree with TRBD2. The trim removed 5 bases at V and 3 bases at J, leaving 14 bases unmatched. Germline CDR1 SGHNT, CDR2 YENEEA. This CDR3 contains 20 residues. The CDR3 region has the DNA TGTGCCAGCAGCGCACCCGGGGGGACTAGCGGGGGGGCCTTAACAGATACGCAGTATTTT. Protein: CASSAPGGTSGGALTDTQYF. Full variable domain (remainder filled in from reference TRBV11-3 and TRBJ2-3): EAGVVQSPRYKIIEKKQPVAFWCNPISGHNTLYWYLQNLGQGPELLIRYENEEAVDDSQLPKDRFSAERLKGVDSTLKIQPAELGDSAVYLCASSAPGGTSGGALTDTQYFGPGTRLTVL.

This clonotype appeared many times. The rearrangement uses TRBV2 and TRBJ2-3; D tentatively fits TRBD1 or TRBD2 (6 bases each). From germline, CDR1 is SNHLY and CDR2 FYNNEI. V shed 7 bases and J shed 2 bases, with 22 bases lying between them. The CDR3 totals 17 residues. CDR3 sequence reads: CASTAKGGSLFTDTQYF. The CDR3 DNA follows: TGTGCCAGCACCGCGAAGGGGGGCTCTCTTTTCACAGATACGCAGTATTTT.

The rearrangement uses TRBV2 and TRBJ2-1; 10 nucleotides match TRBD2. V was pared by 3 bases and J by 2 bases, with 4 bases of the junction left unmatched. The CDR3 consists of 16 residues. Germline V gene lookup returns CDR1 SNHLY and CDR2 FYNNEI. The CDR3 region is CASSEWLAGAYNEQFF. The DNA of the CDR3 is TGTGCCAGCAGTGAGTGGCTAGCGGGGGCCTACAATGAGCAGTTCTTC.

This CDR3 is CASSKEGTDYEQYF. The DNA for the CDR3 is TGTGCCAGCAGCAAAGAGGGGACAGACTACGAGCAGTACTTC. The chain is built from TRBV21-1 and TRBJ2-7; TRBD1 reflects the table's D call only, with no check against the DNA. TRBV21-1 is an annotated pseudogene. The CDR3 contains 14 residues.

This chain connects TRBV2 to TRBJ2-6; D could derive from TRBD1 or TRBD2 (5 bases each). The CDR3 runs 16 residues. The ends were cut back, 3 bases at V and 4 bases at J, with 13 bases in the middle. CDR1 and CDR2 from the germline V gene are SNHLY and FYNNEI. CDR3: CASSERQGTGANVLTF. DNA for the CDR3: TGTGCCAGCAGTGAGAGACAAGGGACGGGGGCCAACGTCCTGACTTTC.

The genes are TRBV3-1 and TRBJ2-3, with TRBD2 matching 13 bases. The CDR3 loop spans 18 amino acids. V trimming: 4 bases; J trimming: 3 bases; junction bases outside the gene matches: 10. CDR1 LGHDT and CDR2 YNNKEL come from the germline V gene (reference sequence). The CDR3 DNA reads as TGTGCCAGCAGCCCGCGGACTAGCGGGGGCCCGGGGACAGATACGCAGTATTTT. Protein sequence: CASSPRTSGGPGTDTQYF.